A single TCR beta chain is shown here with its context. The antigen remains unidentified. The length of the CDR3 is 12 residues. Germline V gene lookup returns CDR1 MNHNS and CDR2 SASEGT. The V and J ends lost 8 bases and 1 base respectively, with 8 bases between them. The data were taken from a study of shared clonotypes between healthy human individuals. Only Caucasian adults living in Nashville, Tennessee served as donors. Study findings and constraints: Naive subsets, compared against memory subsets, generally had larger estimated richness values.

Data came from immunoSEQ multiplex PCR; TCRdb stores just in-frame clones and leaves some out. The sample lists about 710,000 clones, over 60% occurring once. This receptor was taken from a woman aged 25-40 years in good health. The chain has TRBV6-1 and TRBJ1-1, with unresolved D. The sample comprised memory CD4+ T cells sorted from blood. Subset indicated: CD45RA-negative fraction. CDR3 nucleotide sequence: TGTGCCAGCGGACGAAGGAACACTGAAGCTTTCTTT. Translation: CASGRRNTEAFF.